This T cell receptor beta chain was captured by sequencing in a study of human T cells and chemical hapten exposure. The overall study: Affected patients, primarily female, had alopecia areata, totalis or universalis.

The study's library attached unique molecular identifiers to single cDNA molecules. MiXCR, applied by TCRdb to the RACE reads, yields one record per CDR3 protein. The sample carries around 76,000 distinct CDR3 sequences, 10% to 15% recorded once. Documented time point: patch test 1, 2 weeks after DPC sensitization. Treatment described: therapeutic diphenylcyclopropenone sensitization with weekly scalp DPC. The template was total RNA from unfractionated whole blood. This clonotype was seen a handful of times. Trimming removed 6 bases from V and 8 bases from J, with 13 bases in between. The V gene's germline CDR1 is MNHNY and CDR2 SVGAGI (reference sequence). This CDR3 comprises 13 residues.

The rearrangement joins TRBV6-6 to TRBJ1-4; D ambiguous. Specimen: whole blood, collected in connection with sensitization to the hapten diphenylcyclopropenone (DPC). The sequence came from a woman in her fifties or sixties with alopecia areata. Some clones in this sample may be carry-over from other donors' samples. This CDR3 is CASRGAGGEKLFF. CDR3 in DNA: TGTGCCAGCAGGGGCGCGGGAGGAGAAAAACTGTTTTTT.